Below are 23 T cell receptor beta chains sequenced from a single sample in a study of cytomegalovirus exposure and HLA in healthy donors. The data were produced by immunoSEQ multiplex PCR, yet TCRdb's version contains in-frame clones alone and is incomplete. The table lists approximately 300,000 clones, 86% of them singletons. Source material: PBMCs. The receptors come from a woman between 18 and 30 years old in good health and CMV-seronegative.

The rearrangement links TRBV18 to TRBJ2-1, with 8 bases identical to TRBD1. The length of the CDR3 is 13 residues. Germline values: CDR1 KGHSH, CDR2 LQKENI. V lost 2 bases and J lost 7; bases outside the gene matches: 1. The CDR3 loop reads CASSPGQGNEQFF. DNA of the CDR3: TGTGCCAGCTCACCAGGACAGGGTAATGAGCAGTTCTTC.

The chain has TRBV7-9 and TRBJ2-2; possibly TRBD2 for D (6 bases). Germline-derived CDR1 and CDR2 are SEHNR and FQNEAQ (reference sequence). CDR3 length equals 13 residues. Trimming removed 10 bases at V and 1 base at J, with 10 bases between. CDR3: CAKRRENTGELFF. CDR3 coding DNA: TGTGCCAAGCGGAGGGAGAACACCGGGGAGCTGTTTTTT.

V and J are TRBV7-9 and TRBJ2-1, with 8 positions matching TRBD2. Per the germline V gene, CDR1 is SEHNR and CDR2 is FQNEAQ (reference sequence). This CDR3 region has 16 residues. V gave up 4 bases and J gave up 5 bases; unmatched junction bases: 10. DNA for the CDR3: TGTGCCAGCAGCTCATGGACGGGACTAGTTGACAATGAGCAGTTCTTC. It specifies CASSSWTGLVDNEQFF.

The chain employs TRBV25-1 and TRBJ2-5; possibly TRBD1 for D (5 bases). The CDR3 contains 15 residues. CDR1 and CDR2 (germline): MGHDK, SYGVNS. V shed 0 bases and J shed 0 bases, with 8 bases lying between them. In nucleotides, the CDR3 is TGTGCCAGCAGTGAATACAGGGCCAACCAAGAGACCCAGTACTTC. Translation gives CASSEYRANQETQYF.

The V call is TRBV29-1, the J call TRBJ2-7; 9 nucleotides agree with TRBD2. The V and J ends lost 1 base and 4 bases, in that order; junction bases with no gene match: 8. This CDR3 has 15 amino acids. Per the germline V gene, CDR1 is SQVTM and CDR2 is ANQGSEA. The DNA of the CDR3 is TGCAGCGTTGAAGGCGGGAGGGCCGGGATTTACGAGCAGTACTTC. Encoded protein: CSVEGGRAGIYEQYF.

The chain carries TRBV25-1 and TRBJ1-1, with no clear D. This CDR3 region has 13 residues. The V end lost 4 bases, the J end lost 0 bases, and 6 bases lay between the germline ends. Germline V gene data show CDR1 as MGHDK and CDR2 as SYGVNS. DNA of the CDR3: TGTGCCAGCAGTGGACACATGAACACTGAAGCTTTCTTT. This translates into CASSGHMNTEAFF.

The V and J genes are TRBV5-1 and TRBJ2-5, with D possibly being TRBD1 (6 bases). Per the germline V gene, CDR1 is SGHRS and CDR2 is YFSETQ. V was pared by 6 bases and J by 0 bases, with 15 bases between. This CDR3 is 15 amino acids long. CDR3 sequence: CASKGLGQHQETQYF. CDR3 nucleotides: TGCGCCAGCAAAGGTCTAGGACAGCACCAAGAGACCCAGTACTTC.

The rearrangement uses TRBV6-6 and TRBJ2-5; D call uncertain. Trimming took 7 bases from V and 1 from J, leaving 19 bases between them. The germline V gene encodes CDR1 MNHNY and CDR2 SVGAGI (reference sequence). CDR3 length equals 16 residues. This CDR3 reads CASKDPSLAAQETQYF. CDR3 DNA sequence: TGTGCCAGCAAAGACCCCTCCCTGGCGGCCCAAGAGACCCAGTACTTC.

The genes are TRBV5-1 and TRBJ2-3; TRBD2 is a possible D gene (6 bases). The CDR3 runs to 15 residues. V lost 1 base and J lost 2, with 11 bases in between. The germline gives CDR1 SGHRS, CDR2 YFSETQ. CDR3 region: CASSLTTSPTDTQYF. In nucleotides, the CDR3 is TGCGCCAGCAGCTTGACAACTAGCCCCACAGATACGCAGTATTTT.

The CDR3 nucleotides are TGTGCCAGCAGGTTAACGTCGGTCTCCTACAATGAGCAGTTCTTC. Its translation is CASRLTSVSYNEQFF. J is TRBJ2-1 and V is TRBV11-2; D not certain. Germline V gives CDR1 SGHAT, CDR2 FQNNGV. Trimming pared 6 bases from V and 0 bases from J, leaving 12 bases between. The CDR3 runs to 15 residues.

The chain is built from TRBV18 and TRBJ1-2; 8 nucleotides align to TRBD1. The CDR3 runs to 16 residues. Germline CDR1 and CDR2: KGHSH and LQKENI. V dropped 1 base and J dropped 4; count of bases not matched to a gene: 8. CDR3 residues: CASSPRGQANSYGYTF. CDR3 bases: TGTGCCAGCTCACCACGGGGACAGGCGAACTCCTATGGCTACACCTTC.

CDR3 DNA sequence: TGTGCCAGCAGTCCAGCCCGGACAGGTCGACCAGATACGCAGTATTTT. It yields the protein CASSPARTGRPDTQYF. This chain uses TRBV27 with TRBJ2-3; 7 positions match TRBD1. From germline, CDR1 is MNHEY and CDR2 SMNVEV (reference sequence). The CDR3 extends over 16 amino acids. The trim removed 5 bases at V and 4 bases at J, leaving 12 bases unmatched.

V is TRBV28 and J is TRBJ2-1; D is perhaps TRBD2 (6 bases). Germline V gives CDR1 MDHEN, CDR2 SYDVKM. The CDR3 extends over 14 amino acids. The ends were cut back, 0 bases at V and 7 bases at J, with 10 bases in the middle. The CDR3 loop reads CASSLWVGGNEQFF. CDR3 coding DNA: TGTGCCAGCAGTTTATGGGTCGGAGGGAATGAGCAGTTCTTC.

Details on this clone: Other DNA sequences in this specimen translate into the identical CDR3. V and J are TRBV5-1 and TRBJ2-1, with 7 nucleotides matching TRBD1. Germline loops: CDR1 SGHRS, CDR2 YFSETQ. Germline trimming cut 4 bases from V and 2 bases from J; bases unmatched to any gene: 3. The CDR3 has 14 amino acids. As DNA, the CDR3 is TGCGCCAGCAGCCCGGGACAGACCTACAATGAGCAGTTCTTC. It is translated as CASSPGQTYNEQFF.

CDR3 residues: CASTTSENTGELFF. In nucleotides, the CDR3 is TGTGCCAGCACTACTAGCGAAAACACCGGGGAGCTGTTTTTT. The chain employs TRBV7-6 and TRBJ2-2; 7 bases line up with TRBD2. CDR3 length: 14 amino acids. Germline loops: CDR1 SGHVS, CDR2 FNYEAQ. V was clipped by 7 bases and J by 2 bases; unmatched bases: 4.

The chain combines TRBV28 with TRBJ2-3; 7 positions agree with TRBD2. With 6 bases clipped from V and 6 bases from J, the junction kept 18 bases outside the gene matches. This CDR3 is 17 amino acids long. Germline V CDR1 and CDR2: MDHEN, SYDVKM. CDR3 in DNA: TGTGCCAGCAGCCCTCCCTCCGCCGGGGGGAGAGTGGATACGCAGTATTTT. Residues: CASSPPSAGGRVDTQYF.

The rearrangement uses TRBV2 and TRBJ2-1, with D uncertain. V was trimmed by 4 bases and J by 7 bases, leaving 8 bases between them. Germline-derived CDR1 and CDR2 are SNHLY and FYNNEI. This CDR3 has 12 amino acids. The CDR3 here is CASSVSSNEQFF. Here the CDR3 DNA reads TGTGCCAGCAGTGTAAGTAGTAATGAGCAGTTCTTC.

The chain combines TRBV28 with TRBJ2-7; TRBD2 matches at 7 bases. Trimming cost V 4 bases and J 4 bases; bases outside gene matches: 13. This CDR3 is built from 16 residues. Germline V gene lookup returns CDR1 MDHEN and CDR2 SYDVKM. CDR3 loop: CASSYLGGSFRYEQYF. CDR3 nucleotides: TGTGCCAGCAGTTATCTGGGGGGGAGTTTTCGTTACGAGCAGTACTTC.

V gene TRBV11-3 combines with J gene TRBJ1-1; D is unresolved. Trimming removed 4 bases from V and 1 base from J, with 4 bases in between. Per germline, CDR1 SGHNT and CDR2 YENEEA. This CDR3 is built from 12 residues. CDR3 bases: TGTGCCAGCAGCTACAGGAACACTGAAGCTTTCTTT. Amino acids: CASSYRNTEAFF.

V is TRBV19 and J is TRBJ2-1; a weak D match, TRBD2 (5 bases). Germline V gives CDR1 LNHDA, CDR2 SQIVND (reference sequence). The CDR3 loop spans 13 amino acids. V was trimmed by 1 base and J by 10 bases, leaving 11 bases between them. The CDR3 loop is CASSIGSLAEQFF. The CDR3 coding sequence is TGTGCCAGTAGTATAGGCTCCTTAGCGGAGCAGTTCTTC.

The chain links TRBV28 to TRBJ1-2; D gene unclear. Germline V gives CDR1 MDHEN, CDR2 SYDVKM. Trimming removed 3 bases from V and 4 bases from J, with 15 bases in between. This CDR3 contains 15 residues. The CDR3 loop is CASSLGLSGSYGYTF. CDR3 in DNA: TGTGCCAGCAGTTTGGGGTTGTCGGGGTCCTATGGCTACACCTTC.

The chain combines TRBV2 with TRBJ2-7; 10 bases agree with TRBD1. The V segment lost 8 bases and the J segment 4 bases; nucleotides outside the gene matches: 5. CDR3 length: 13 amino acids. Germline lookup yields CDR1 SNHLY and CDR2 FYNNEI. The CDR3: CASGQGGVYEQYF. Written as DNA, the CDR3 is TGTGCCAGCGGACAGGGGGGAGTGTACGAGCAGTACTTC.

The chain carries TRBV13 and TRBJ1-4, with TRBD1 matching 9 bases. Germline V CDR1 and CDR2: PRHDT, FYEKMQ (reference sequence). Germline trimming cut 5 bases from V and 6 bases from J; bases unmatched to any gene: 4. The CDR3 runs to 14 residues. This CDR3 reads CASSLRDRDEKLFF. The DNA of the CDR3 is TGTGCCAGCAGCCTCCGGGACAGGGATGAAAAACTGTTTTTT.